The clone carrying this T cell receptor (beta chain) was observed a single time. This sample stems from a study of radiotherapy plus CTLA-4 blockade in lung cancer. The data were produced by immunoSEQ multiplex PCR, yet TCRdb's version contains in-frame clones alone and is incomplete. The sample holds tens of thousands of clones, roughly four fifths seen once. Germline CDR1 reads MNHEY; CDR2 reads SMNVEV (reference sequence). The CDR3 runs 18 residues. V shed 3 bases, J shed 3 bases, and the junction held 5 bases outside the gene matches. The sequencing used peripheral blood, collected from a patient treated with radiotherapy plus ipilimumab. This clonotype originated in a human donor with non-small cell lung cancer who had stable disease on radiotherapy plus ipilimumab. The V gene is TRBV27, the J gene TRBJ2-1, with TRBD2 identical over 16 bases. The CDR3 protein is CASSLGTSGRGVYNEQFF. The CDR3 DNA reads TGTGCCAGCAGTTTGGGGACTAGCGGGAGGGGGGTCTACAATGAGCAGTTCTTC.